This TCR beta chain was profiled in a study of T cell responses to AZD1222 COVID-19 vaccine. Study-wide results and limits: Baseline antibody screening turned up just six seropositive AZD1222 recipients. There were mostly white British donors and more females than males, and clonal diversity was possibly underestimated.

As regards this clone: Its cognate antigen is unknown.

Here immunoSEQ multiplex PCR was the method, and the copy in TCRdb shows in-frame clones only, minus some. The table includes roughly 83,000 clones, roughly 88% detected once. This TCR was sampled from an adult in good health. Sequences were derived from peripheral blood, sampled on day 0 of AZD1222 vaccination.

The CDR3 protein is CSASQYNEQFF. For the CDR3, the DNA is TGCAGTGCTAGCCAGTACAATGAGCAGTTCTTC. The chain carries TRBV20-1 and TRBJ2-1, with unresolved D. V was clipped by 3 bases and J by 4 bases, with 4 bases between them. Germline assignment: CDR1 DFQATT and CDR2 SNEGSKA (reference sequence). The CDR3 consists of 11 residues.